This T cell receptor beta chain was documented in a study of blood T cells in healthy people across ages. Study-level information: Capture via template switching afforded approximately one barcoded beta molecule per two T cells.

Drawn from each donor were approximately 10 milliliters of peripheral blood. Concerning this clonotype itself: Its antigen is unknown.

CDR3 length equals 17 residues. Germline assignment: CDR1 SGHNT and CDR2 YYREEE (reference sequence). Overall study findings and caveats: Long-lived donors carried more naive CD4+ cells and greater diversity than aged donors.

Primers used in a second PCR of about 6 to 12 cycles were a sample-barcoded 5' primer and a J-beta primer mix. TCRdb reanalysed the 5' RACE reads using MiXCR and keeps one entry per CDR3 protein. The sample contains 1,300,000 or so distinct CDR3 sequences, 59% of which appear only once. The sequenced sample was blood. The V call is TRBV5-4, the J call TRBJ2-7; D not resolved. The J call is in doubt because the DNA end fits TRBJ2-5 better. The sequence derives from a man between 18 and 35 years old in good health. The CDR3 here is CASSRLIDISSRETQYF. CDR3 nucleotide sequence: TGTGCCAGCAGCCGCCTAATTGATATTTCTTCGAGGGAGACCCAGTACTTC.